These T cell receptor beta chains were read from a single sample in a study of blood T cell repertoires in COVID-19. Generated by immunoSEQ multiplex PCR, the TCRdb table keeps only in-frame clones and is missing some. The sample yields approximately 70,000 clones, approximately 84% seen once. Sequenced material: peripheral blood. The receptors come from a man in his 70s with active or convalescent COVID-19. The CDR3 runs from the conserved cysteine through the conserved F or W. The D gene is left open where the match is weak. Some rows mark clone size as missing; the rest say once, few, many or name a class of expanded clone.

D | J | size | V | CDR3 | DNA
. | TRBJ1-1 | . | TRBV19 | CASSVSGNTEAFF | TGTGCCAGTAGCGTTTCAGGGAATACTGAAGCTTTCTTT
TRBD1 | TRBJ1-1 | . | TRBV28 | CAAQGGAWIEAFF | TGTGCCGCACAGGGGGGCGCGTGGATTGAAGCTTTCTTT
. | TRBJ2-7 | . | TRBV30 | CAWSLDTYYEQYF | TGTGCCTGGAGTTTGGACACCTACTACGAGCAGTACTTC
. | TRBJ1-4 | . | TRBV7-2 | CASSPGLITTNEKLFF | TGTGCCAGCAGCCCCGGACTCATTACAACTAATGAAAAACTGTTTTTT
TRBD2 | TRBJ2-5 | . | TRBV6-2/TRBV6-3 | CASSYTGTIQETQYF | TGTGCCAGCAGTTACACCGGGACTATCCAAGAGACCCAGTACTTC
TRBD2 | TRBJ2-1 | . | TRBV5-4 | CASSPGLAGVEQFF | TGTGCCAGCAGCCCCGGACTAGCGGGAGTTGAGCAGTTCTTC
. | TRBJ2-7 | . | TRBV11-2 | CASSFRQIGYEQYF | TGTGCCAGCAGCTTCCGACAGATCGGCTACGAGCAGTACTTC
. | TRBJ1-2 | . | TRBV4-1 | CASSQIQTGDVVYGYTF | TGCGCCAGCAGCCAAATCCAGACGGGAGATGTCGTATATGGCTACACCTTC
TRBD2 | TRBJ2-1 | . | TRBV6-5 | CASSYSSGITYNEQFF | TGTGCCAGCAGTTACTCGAGCGGGATTACATACAATGAGCAGTTCTTC
. | TRBJ1-1 | . | TRBV5-1 | CASSLRTGTLNTEAFF | TGCGCCAGCAGCCTCCGGACCGGGACACTAAACACTGAAGCTTTCTTT
. | TRBJ1-2 | . | TRBV2 | CASSGGRGNGYTF | TGTGCCAGCAGCGGGGGGAGGGGTAATGGCTACACCTTC
TRBD1 | TRBJ2-7 | . | TRBV18 | CASSPGQGNEQYF | TGTGCCAGCTCACCGGGACAGGGAAACGAGCAGTACTTC
TRBD1 | TRBJ2-5 | once | TRBV5-1 | CASSTTGTGPQETQYF | TGCGCCAGCAGCACAACCGGGACAGGGCCCCAAGAGACCCAGTACTTC
. | TRBJ2-1 | . | TRBV18 | CASSPQGKYNEQFF | TGTGCCAGCTCACCCCAGGGAAAATACAATGAGCAGTTCTTC
TRBD1 | TRBJ2-5 | . | TRBV5-1 | CASSLGTGGSGETQYF | TGCGCCAGCAGCTTGGGGACAGGGGGTTCGGGAGAGACCCAGTACTTC
TRBD1 | TRBJ1-4 | . | TRBV28 | CASSPRQGMTVMANEKLFF | TGTGCCAGCAGTCCAAGACAGGGAATGACGGTGATGGCTAATGAAAAACTGTTTTTT
. | TRBJ1-6 | . | TRBV25-1 | CATRQINNSPLHF | TGTGCCACCAGACAGATCAATAATTCACCCCTCCACTTT
. | TRBJ1-1 | . | TRBV7-9 | CASSSGQGRSTEAFF | TGTGCCAGCAGCTCCGGTCAGGGAAGGAGCACTGAAGCTTTCTTT
. | TRBJ2-3 | once | TRBV9 | CASSAVGDTTDTQYF | TGTGCCAGCAGCGCGGTGGGGGACACCACAGATACGCAGTATTTT
. | TRBJ2-5 | . | TRBV19 | CASSIVGDQETQYF | TGTGCCAGTAGTATAGTCGGGGATCAAGAGACCCAGTACTTC
. | TRBJ2-4 | . | TRBV4-3 | CASSQGHASIAKNIQYF | TGCGCCAGCAGCCAAGGTCACGCCAGTATAGCCAAAAACATTCAGTACTTC
TRBD2 | TRBJ2-3 | few | TRBV4-2 | CASSQRTSGESTDTQYF | TGTGCCAGCAGCCAGCGGACTAGCGGGGAAAGCACAGATACGCAGTATTTT
. | TRBJ2-3 | . | TRBV6-6 | CASTPDSNTDTQYF | TGTGCCAGCACTCCCGACAGTAACACAGATACGCAGTATTTT
. | TRBJ1-5 | . | TRBV10-3 | CAISGINQPQHF | TGTGCCATCAGTGGTATTAATCAGCCCCAGCATTTT
. | TRBJ2-1 | once | TRBV9 | CASSVALSSNEQFF | TGTGCCAGCAGCGTAGCTCTCAGTTCCAATGAGCAGTTCTTC
. | TRBJ2-4 | . | TRBV6-2/TRBV6-3 | CASSPSWLAINQYF | TGTGCCAGCAGTCCCTCGTGGCTAGCCATAAATCAGTACTTC
TRBD1 | TRBJ1-6 | . | TRBV5-4 | CASSLSIRQGSSPLHF | TGTGCCAGCAGCTTGTCAATTAGACAGGGGAGTTCACCCCTCCACTTT
TRBD1 | TRBJ2-5 | . | TRBV12-5 | CASGPGTAASPFQETQYF | TGTGCTAGTGGTCCCGGGACAGCCGCTTCCCCCTTCCAAGAGACCCAGTACTTC
TRBD1 | TRBJ2-3 | . | TRBV7-3 | CASSPRGQGYTQYF | TGTGCCAGCAGCCCAAGGGGACAGGGGTATACGCAGTATTTT
. | TRBJ2-7 | . | TRBV7-9 | CASSFSSDEQYF | TGTGCCAGCAGCTTTAGTTCGGACGAGCAGTACTTC
. | TRBJ1-1 | many | TRBV29-1 | CSVRVNTEAFF | TGCAGCGTACGGGTGAACACTGAAGCTTTCTTT
TRBD1 | TRBJ1-1 | . | TRBV4-1 | CASSHLTGGRTEAFF | TGCGCCAGCAGCCACCTGACAGGGGGTAGAACTGAAGCTTTCTTT
TRBD2 | TRBJ2-5 | . | TRBV7-9 | CASSPGLESRRETQYF | TGTGCCAGCAGCCCCGGACTAGAATCCAGGCGAGAGACCCAGTACTTC
. | TRBJ1-2 | . | TRBV10-3 | CAISDSGTRGYTF | TGTGCCATCAGTGATTCCGGGACTCGTGGCTACACCTTC
TRBD1 | TRBJ2-1 | . | TRBV6-6 | CASSYGTVYNEQFF | TGTGCCAGCAGTTACGGGACAGTGTACAATGAGCAGTTCTTC
. | TRBJ2-5 | once | TRBV10-2 | CATKTGSRGETQYF | TGCGCCACTAAAACGGGGAGTCGGGGGGAGACCCAGTACTTC
TRBD1 | TRBJ1-2 | . | TRBV28 | CASSSPGTGGGYGYTF | TGTGCCAGCAGTTCACCCGGGACAGGGGGCGGCTATGGCTACACCTTC
. | TRBJ1-2 | . | TRBV18 | CASTGQNYGYTF | TGTGCCAGCACCGGACAGAACTATGGCTACACCTTC
TRBD1 | TRBJ2-4 | . | TRBV19 | CASGDPGQGIKNIQYF | TGTGCCAGTGGCGACCCGGGACAGGGGATCAAAAACATTCAGTACTTC
TRBD2 | TRBJ2-3 | . | TRBV9 | CASSVGLAATDTQYF | TGTGCCAGCAGCGTTGGACTAGCGGCTACAGATACGCAGTATTTT
. | TRBJ1-5 | . | TRBV5-6 | CASRRGFESNQPQHF | TGTGCCAGCAGGAGGGGGTTTGAAAGCAATCAGCCCCAGCATTTT
. | TRBJ1-2 | . | TRBV7-2 | CASSLELGYGYTF | TGTGCCAGCAGCTTAGAACTTGGCTATGGCTACACCTTC
TRBD1 | TRBJ1-2 | . | TRBV5-1 | CASSSGQGSYYGYTF | TGCGCCAGCAGCTCCGGACAGGGATCGTACTATGGCTACACCTTC
. | TRBJ1-2 | . | TRBV6-1 | CASSEALGQSYGYTF | TGTGCCAGCAGTGAAGCGCTTGGGCAGAGCTATGGCTACACCTTC
TRBD1 | TRBJ1-1 | once | TRBV12-5 | CASGLQGAGTEAFF | TGTGCTAGTGGACTCCAGGGGGCAGGTACTGAAGCTTTCTTT
TRBD2 | TRBJ2-3 | . | TRBV6-5 | CASSSPSSGSTDTQYF | TGTGCCAGCAGTTCACCCTCTAGCGGTAGCACAGATACGCAGTATTTT
. | TRBJ2-1 | . | TRBV5-8 | CASSLGIGGSYNEQFF | TGTGCCAGCAGCCTAGGTATTGGGGGGTCCTACAATGAGCAGTTCTTC
. | TRBJ2-2 | once | TRBV5-4 | CASSSGLGGRVGELFF | TGTGCCAGCAGCTCGGGGCTCGGGGGGCGAGTCGGGGAGCTGTTTTTT
TRBD2 | TRBJ2-1 | few | TRBV2 | CASGGETYNEQFF | TGTGCCAGCGGGGGGGAGACCTACAATGAGCAGTTCTTC
TRBD1 | TRBJ2-2 | . | TRBV6-5 | CASRTGFTGELFF | TGTGCCAGCAGGACAGGGTTCACCGGGGAGCTGTTTTTT
TRBD1 | TRBJ1-2 | . | TRBV19 | CASSHEDRGPNGYTF | TGTGCCAGTAGCCACGAGGACAGGGGGCCCAATGGCTACACCTTC
. | TRBJ1-1 | . | TRBV28 | CASSLKYHNGDTEAFF | TGTGCCAGCAGTTTAAAGTATCACAACGGGGACACTGAAGCTTTCTTT
TRBD1 | TRBJ2-7 | . | TRBV4-1 | CASSRVGQGAYEQYF | TGCGCCAGCAGCCGAGTGGGACAGGGAGCCTACGAGCAGTACTTC
. | TRBJ1-2 | . | TRBV14 | CASSQDRTYGYTF | TGTGCCAGCAGCCAAGACAGAACATATGGCTACACCTTC